This TCR beta chain comes out of a study of vaccination and CD4 T cells after COVID-19. As for treatment: roughly ten-day PBMC culture with coronavirus spike peptide pools or control peptides (ViraFEST assay). Cultured CD4+ T cell DNA was sequenced using the Oncomine TCR Beta short-read assay. TCRdb passed the PCR reads through MiXCR, listing each CDR3 protein once. The data hold 4,000 or so distinct CDR3 sequences, with approximately 20% observed a single time. J lost 6 bases, V lost 2 bases, and 8 bases had no gene match. The CDR3 runs to 16 residues. In germline, CDR1 is MNHEY, CDR2 SVGEGT. This clonotype appeared a few times. Its target is unknown.

The chain joins TRBV6-2 or TRBV6-3 to TRBJ2-3; 10 nucleotides match TRBD2. Sequenced material: CD4+ T cells from blood, cultured in vitro. The clonotype originates from a human donor who had recovered from COVID-19. The CDR3 spells CASSYTQRGGSDTQYF. The CDR3 bases are TGTGCCAGCAGTTACACGCAGCGGGGGGGCTCTGATACGCAGTATTTT.